These 22 T cell receptor beta chains were all obtained from the same sample, sequenced in a study of siplizumab effects on memory and regulatory T cells. Measured with immunoSEQ multiplex PCR; TCRdb has only the in-frame clones, and not every one. The sample consists of about 99,000 clones, about 93% of them appearing once. Source material: Tregs sorted from blood. These receptors came from a human donor in good health.

The chain couples TRBV19 to TRBJ1-4; TRBD1 aligns across 8 bases. Germline lookup yields CDR1 LNHDA and CDR2 SQIVND (reference sequence). The CDR3 length is 17 residues. The V and J ends lost 6 bases and 7 bases, in that order; junction bases with no gene match: 16. The CDR3 nucleotides are TGTGCCAGTAGGTCAGACAGGGGCTTCGGGTCGGGTGAAAAACTGTTTTTT. Amino acids: CASRSDRGFGSGEKLFF.

V usage is TRBV6-5 and J usage is TRBJ1-4; D not certain. V was trimmed by 6 bases and J by 10 bases, leaving 15 bases between them. CDR1 MNHEY and CDR2 SVGAGI come from the germline V gene. The length of the CDR3 is 13 residues. CDR3: CASRETIRTKLFF. The CDR3 nucleotides are TGTGCCAGCAGAGAGACAATCCGCACAAAACTGTTTTTT.

This rearrangement joins TRBV7-9 to TRBJ1-2, with TRBD1 matching over 8 bases. Germline assignment: CDR1 SEHNR and CDR2 FQNEAQ (reference sequence). V was clipped by 4 bases and J by 0 bases; unmatched bases: 13. The CDR3 length is 18 residues. The CDR3 sequence: CASSYEVLTGATNYGYTF. The CDR3 DNA reads as TGTGCCAGCAGCTACGAAGTATTGACAGGGGCCACTAACTATGGCTACACCTTC.

V usage is TRBV6-4 and J usage is TRBJ1-1, with D possibly matching TRBD1 (6 bases). Germline assignment: CDR1 MRHNA and CDR2 SNTAGT. V was shortened by 9 bases and J by 1 base, with 12 bases between the two germline ends. The CDR3 consists of 13 residues. The CDR3 is CASRNRANTEAFF. The CDR3 nucleotides read TGTGCCAGTAGAAACAGGGCGAACACTGAAGCTTTCTTT.

The chain joins TRBV9 to TRBJ1-1; D is unclear. V shed 0 bases and J shed 3 bases, with 15 bases lying between them. The CDR3 consists of 16 residues. The germline gives CDR1 SGDLS, CDR2 YYNGEE. The DNA of the CDR3 is TGTGCCAGCAGCGTAGGCGGAGGGTCTAAGGACACTGAAGCTTTCTTT. Amino acid sequence: CASSVGGGSKDTEAFF.

V usage is TRBV6-1 and J usage is TRBJ1-2; 10 nucleotides match TRBD1. Germline V CDR1 and CDR2: MNHNS, SASEGT. This CDR3 region has 15 residues. The J segment lost 2 bases and the V segment lost 3 bases, leaving 3 bases of the junction unmatched. CDR3: CASSERQGANYGYTF. CDR3 DNA sequence: TGTGCCAGCAGTGAGAGACAGGGGGCAAACTATGGCTACACCTTC.

This rearrangement joins TRBV5-4 to TRBJ2-2; 10 bases align to TRBD1. Germline assignment: CDR1 SGHNT and CDR2 YYREEE (reference sequence). CDR3 size: 17 residues. J gave up 5 bases and V 1 base, and 8 bases lay outside the gene matches. CDR3 in amino acids: CASSLRGPGQGTGELFF. DNA for the CDR3: TGTGCCAGCAGCTTGCGGGGACCGGGACAGGGGACCGGGGAGCTGTTTTTT.

The chain joins TRBV10-3 to TRBJ1-2, with D possibly TRBD1 on 5 matching bases. This CDR3 comprises 14 residues. Between the trimmed V and J ends, which lost 4 bases and 1 base, there was a span of 10 bases. CDR1 ENHRY and CDR2 SYGVKD come from the germline V gene. The CDR3 loop reads CAISGQLDNYGYTF. DNA of the CDR3: TGTGCCATCAGTGGACAGTTGGATAACTATGGCTACACCTTC.

J is TRBJ2-2 and V is TRBV6-1, with 12 positions matching TRBD2. After removal of 4 bases from V and 4 bases from J, the junction contained 4 bases not matched to a gene. This CDR3 contains 16 residues. Germline V gene data show CDR1 as MNHNS and CDR2 as SASEGT. The CDR3 DNA reads as TGTGCCAGCAGTGCTGGACTAGCGGGAATCACCGGGGAGCTGTTTTTT. This codes for CASSAGLAGITGELFF.

Written as DNA, the CDR3 is TGTGCCAGCTCTTCGAGTGCCTACAATGAGCAGTTCTTC. Its translation: CASSSSAYNEQFF. The chain couples TRBV7-3 to TRBJ2-1; D not resolved. The CDR3 extends over 13 amino acids. The germline CDR1 and CDR2 sequences are SGHTA and FQGTGA. V lost 8 bases and J lost 2, with 10 bases in between.

This clone was seen a single time. The chain is built from TRBV7-6 and TRBJ2-1; D call uncertain. The CDR3 totals 14 residues. V was clipped by 7 bases and J by 6 bases, with 16 bases between them. Germline V gene sequence: CDR1 SGHVS, CDR2 FNYEAQ. The CDR3 sequence: CASTPRLGFNEQFF. The CDR3 bases are TGTGCCAGCACCCCCCGCCTCGGATTCAATGAGCAGTTCTTC.

The chain uses TRBV5-1 and TRBJ2-7; TRBD1 might be the D (8 bases). CDR3 size: 14 residues. CDR1 is SGHRS and CDR2 is YFSETQ in the germline V gene. The V end was cut by 3 bases, the J end by 2 bases, with 12 bases between. DNA of the CDR3: TGCGCCAGCAGCTCCACAGGGGGGGCCTACGAGCAGTACTTC. This encodes CASSSTGGAYEQYF.

The genes are TRBV4-1 and TRBJ2-1; D is uncertain. V lost 2 bases and J 9 bases, leaving 14 bases between the germline ends. This CDR3 has 14 residues. Germline values: CDR1 MGHRA, CDR2 YSYEKL. CDR3 in amino acids: CASSQYTGHGEQFF. The CDR3 DNA is TGCGCCAGCAGCCAATATACGGGTCATGGTGAGCAGTTCTTC.

This clone was observed a single time. The genes are TRBV18 and TRBJ2-2; no clear D gene. Germline V gene lookup returns CDR1 KGHSH and CDR2 LQKENI. The germline V and J ends were trimmed by 2 bases and 8 bases, with 15 bases remaining between them. The CDR3 has 15 amino acids. This CDR3 reads CASSPSPTSLGELFF. CDR3 nucleotide sequence: TGTGCCAGCTCACCAAGCCCAACCTCTCTGGGGGAGCTGTTTTTT.

J is TRBJ1-2 and V is TRBV10-3; D is uncertain. The CDR3 runs to 12 residues. Germline CDR1 and CDR2: ENHRY and SYGVKD. V lost 5 bases and J 2 bases, leaving 6 bases between the germline ends. The CDR3 here is CAISTQNYGYTF. The CDR3 region has the DNA TGTGCCATCAGTACACAGAACTATGGCTACACCTTC.

The chain links TRBV30 to TRBJ2-2; D is unclear. Looked up from germline, CDR1 is GTSNPN and CDR2 is SVGIG (reference sequence). There are 12 residues in the CDR3. Trimming shortened V by 2 bases and J by 5 bases, and 6 bases separated the two germline ends. As DNA, the CDR3 is TGTGCCTGGAGTAAGGCAACCGGGGAGCTGTTTTTT. Protein: CAWSKATGELFF. The full variable domain, in which reference TRBV30 and TRBJ2-2 provide the parts outside the CDR3, is SQTIHQWPATLVQPVGSPLSLECTVEGTSNPNLYWYRQAAGRGLQLLFYSVGIGQISSEVPQNLSASRPQDRQFILSSKKLLLSDSGFYLCAWSKATGELFFGEGSRLTVL.

This clone has a single count. In nucleotides, the CDR3 is TGTGCCAGCAGTGAAGGACAGGGATCCGGGGCCAACGTCCTGACTTTC. This sequence encodes CASSEGQGSGANVLTF. This chain uses TRBV6-1 with TRBJ2-6, with 7 bases matching TRBD1. CDR3 length: 16 residues. The germline V gene has CDR1 MNHNS and CDR2 SASEGT. V dropped 1 base and J dropped 4; count of bases not matched to a gene: 4.

The chain links TRBV29-1 to TRBJ1-4; a possible D gene is TRBD1 (5 bases). This CDR3 spans 13 amino acids. Trimming stripped 6 bases from V and 8 bases from J, with 16 bases between. Germline V lookup: CDR1 SQVTM, CDR2 ANQGSEA. The CDR3, as DNA: TGCAGCGTCCGCTCGGGCCGGGGGGAAAAACTGTTTTTT. It specifies CSVRSGRGEKLFF.

The gene calls are TRBV7-9 and TRBJ2-3; 11 nucleotides align to TRBD2. V shed 1 base, J shed 4 bases, and the junction held 13 bases outside the gene matches. This CDR3 is built from 19 residues. Germline lookup yields CDR1 SEHNR and CDR2 FQNEAQ (reference sequence). CDR3 sequence reads: CASSLGLLAGVSGPDTQYF. DNA for the CDR3: TGTGCCAGCAGCTTAGGTCTACTAGCGGGAGTATCGGGCCCAGATACGCAGTATTTT.

This chain joins TRBV27 and TRBJ1-5, with a tentative D call TRBD1 (5 bases). The V and J ends lost 3 bases and 7 bases respectively, with 10 bases between them. The CDR3 is 13 residues long. The germline CDR1 and CDR2 sequences are MNHEY and SMNVEV (reference sequence). The DNA for the CDR3 is TGTGCCAGCAGTTTCCAGGGTTTCCAGCCCCAGCATTTT. Translation gives CASSFQGFQPQHF.

A single count supports this clone. The V gene is TRBV19, the J gene TRBJ2-7; TRBD2 matches at 10 bases. The trim removed 3 bases at V and 7 bases at J, leaving 6 bases unmatched. CDR3 length equals 14 residues. Germline-derived CDR1 and CDR2 are LNHDA and SQIVND (reference sequence). The CDR3 loop is CASSMLAGVEEQYF. The CDR3 coding sequence is TGTGCCAGTAGTATGCTAGCGGGAGTGGAAGAGCAGTACTTC.

The chain couples TRBV5-6 to TRBJ2-3; D gene unclear. CDR3 length: 14 amino acids. Germline V gives CDR1 SGHDT, CDR2 YYEEEE. V lost 0 bases to trimming and J lost 5 bases, with 10 bases between them. In nucleotides, the CDR3 is TGTGCCAGCAGCTTGGGAGGAGAATTAGATACGCAGTATTTT. As protein: CASSLGGELDTQYF.